These T cell receptor beta chains were read from a single sample in a study of T-cell reconstitution after alpha-beta-depleted transplantation in children. TCRdb passed the PCR reads through MiXCR, listing each CDR3 protein once. Of approximately 150,000 distinct CDR3 sequences in the sample, about 9% were seen once. The input for sequencing was PBMCs, mostly from graft donor cells, taken 180 days after TCRalphabeta/CD19-depleted stem cell transplant. The receptors were gathered from a female patient between 2 and 15 years old who had a stem cell transplant for congenital amegakaryocytic thrombocytopenia, so the T cells may come from the graft donor. Both conserved end residues are part of each CDR3. Clone size appears in some rows only: once, few, many, or a class for an expanded clone.

>TRBV15|TRBJ2-1|many
CATSRVTGAEQFF
>TRBV20-1|TRBJ2-7|many
CSALSPGFPRGDEQYF
>TRBV12-3/TRBV12-4|TRBJ2-3|many
CASSSLLGQYF
>TRBV5-1|TRBJ2-3|few
CASSLGLATTDTQYF
>TRBV3-1|TRBJ1-1|.
CASSSRGSTEAFF
>TRBV6-2/TRBV6-3|TRBJ2-1|few
CASSYSSREQFF
>TRBV9|TRBJ2-1|many
CASSITQNEQFF
>TRBV7-6|TRBJ2-3|many
CASSLARLAADTQYF
>TRBV5-1|TRBJ1-4|many
CASKRGYEGQTNEKLFF
>TRBV4-1|TRBJ1-1|many
CASTLPGTEAFF
>TRBV12-3/TRBV12-4|TRBJ2-3|many
CASSLGGVGDTQYF
>TRBV10-3|TRBJ1-2|.
CAISVWGDGYTF
>TRBV10-3|TRBJ2-2|many
CAISELQGGTGELFF
>TRBV29-1|TRBJ2-3|many
CSERGDQTDTQYF
>TRBV5-1|TRBJ1-2|.
CASSLVGYGYTF
>TRBV19|TRBJ2-1|.
CASSIFGGTDNEQFF
>TRBV20-1|TRBJ2-1|many
CSASDYSYNEQFF
>TRBV7-6|TRBJ2-7|many
CASSLALGSVAEQYF
>TRBV6-2/TRBV6-3|TRBJ2-5|.
CASIQTEYQETQYF
>TRBV20-1|TRBJ2-3|.
CSARDQGRTDTQYF
>TRBV7-9|TRBJ2-7|few
CASSLASLAYEQYF
>TRBV11-2|TRBJ2-1|few
CASSLDLVEQFF
>TRBV12-3/TRBV12-4|TRBJ2-7|many
CASSFVGTEYEQYF
>TRBV6-1|TRBJ2-5|.
CASSGSGQSVETQYF
>TRBV29-1|TRBJ1-2|many
CSVPGQGDYGYTF
>TRBV3-1|TRBJ1-5|many
CASSQGGWVQPQHF
>TRBV5-1|TRBJ2-1|few
CASSNTYNEQFF
>TRBV27|TRBJ2-3|few
CASSLRTSGPLASTDTQYF
>TRBV11-2|TRBJ2-7|.
CASSGSRGYEQYF
>TRBV20-1|TRBJ1-4|many
CSARAFNRGHTSNEKLFF
>TRBV28|TRBJ1-3|few
CASRLQGGNTIYF
>TRBV29-1|TRBJ2-7|many
CSVEGEGLGNEQYF
>TRBV29-1|TRBJ2-1|many
CSVAGLASEQFF
>TRBV20-1|TRBJ2-5|few
CSARPGRQETQYF
>TRBV20-1|TRBJ2-7|.
CSARTGGGDKQYF